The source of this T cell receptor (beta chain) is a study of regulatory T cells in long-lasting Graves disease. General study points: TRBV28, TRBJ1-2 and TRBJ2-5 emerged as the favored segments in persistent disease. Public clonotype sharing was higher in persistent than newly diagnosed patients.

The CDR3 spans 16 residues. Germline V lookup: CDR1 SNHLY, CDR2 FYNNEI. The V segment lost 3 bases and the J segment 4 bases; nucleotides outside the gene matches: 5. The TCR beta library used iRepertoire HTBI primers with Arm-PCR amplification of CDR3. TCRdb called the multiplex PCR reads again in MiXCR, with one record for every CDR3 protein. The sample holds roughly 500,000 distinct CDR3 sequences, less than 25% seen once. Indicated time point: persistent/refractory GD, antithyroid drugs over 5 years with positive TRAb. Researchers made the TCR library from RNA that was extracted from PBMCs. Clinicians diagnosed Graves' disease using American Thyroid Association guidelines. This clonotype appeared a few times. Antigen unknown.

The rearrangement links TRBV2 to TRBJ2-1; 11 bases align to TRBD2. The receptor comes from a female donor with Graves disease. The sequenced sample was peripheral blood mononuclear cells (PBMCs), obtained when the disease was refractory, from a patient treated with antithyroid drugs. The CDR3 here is CASSDQLAGVYNEQFF. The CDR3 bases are TGTGCCAGCAGTGACCAACTAGCGGGAGTGTACAATGAGCAGTTCTTC. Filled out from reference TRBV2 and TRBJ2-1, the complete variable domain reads EPEVTQTPSHQVTQMGQEVILRCVPISNHLYFYWYRQILGQKVEFLVSFYNNEISEKSEIFDDQFSVERPDGSNFTLKIRSTKLEDSAMYFCASSDQLAGVYNEQFFGPGTRLTVL.